Following are 8 T cell receptor delta chains from one sample sequenced in a study of Vδ1+ human thymocytes. Study-wide findings and caveats: Thymic TRG and TRD repertoires appeared highly polyclonal.

Extracted RNA was reverse transcribed into cDNA. Pooled V-gene forward primers with one constant-region reverse primer generated the CDR3 amplicons by multiplex PCR. TCRdb applied CATT to the multiplex PCR reads for clone calling. The table lists 25,000 to 30,000 delta-chain clones, 6.5% to 8% of them singletons. The antigens for these receptors are not known. Specimen: Vdelta1+ gamma-delta thymocytes from the thymus. Noted subset: FACS-sorted CD3+ TCRalphabeta- TCRVdelta1+ TCRVdelta2- thymocytes. These receptors came from a girl under three years old who had congenital heart surgery.

This clone was found a few times. The chain has TRDV1 and TRDJ1; 8 nucleotides align to TRDD3. The length of the CDR3 is 18 residues. CDR1 and CDR2 from the germline V gene are TSWWSYY and QGS. Germline trimming cut 0 bases from V and 3 bases from J; bases unmatched to any gene: 12. In DNA form, the CDR3 reads TGTGCTCTTGGGGAACTTATCGGTGCACGGGATACGCCCGATAAACTCATCTTT. It yields the protein CALGELIGARDTPDKLIF.

This clone was seen more than once but under ten times. The J gene is TRDJ1, the V gene TRDV1; the D gene is possibly TRDD3 (5 bases). The V gene lost 4 bases and the J gene lost 0 bases, with 21 bases spanning the gap. The CDR3 runs 18 residues. Germline V CDR1 and CDR2: TSWWSYY, QGS. CDR3 region: CALGAPGPVPMYTDKLIF. Written as DNA, the CDR3 is TGTGCTCTTGGGGCCCCTGGGCCCGTGCCGATGTACACCGATAAACTCATCTTT.

Without a V gene call, the J gene is given as TRDJ1; the table's D call, TRDD3, was not checked against the DNA. This CDR3 region has 19 residues. The CDR3 DNA is TGTGCTCTTGGGGAAGCCTTGCCACTGGGGGACGAGTACACCGATAAACTCATCTTT. Protein: CALGEALPLGDEYTDKLIF.

This chain links TRDV1 with TRDJ1; TRDD2 is a possible D gene (6 bases). TCRdb lists no J gene, so it was determined here by aligning the DNA to germline. The V gene's germline CDR1 is TSWWSYY and CDR2 QGS. The CDR3 covers 16 residues. V lost 2 bases to trimming and J lost 7 bases, with 20 bases between them. CDR3 DNA: TGTGCTCTTGGGGAATGGCGGTCCTTCCCAGAGGTTAAACTCATCTTT. Encoded protein: CALGEWRSFPEVKLIF.

There are a few counts of this clone. V is TRDV1 and J is TRDJ1; 7 bases agree with TRDD2. Looked up from germline, CDR1 is TSWWSYY and CDR2 is QGS. The junction had 9 bases not matched to a gene; V was cut back by 8 bases and J by 0 bases. This CDR3 has 15 amino acids. CDR3 bases: TGTGCTCTTTCCCTTCCTTCTGGCTACACCGATAAACTCATCTTT. Translated: CALSLPSGYTDKLIF.

About this clone: Other DNA sequences from this sample encode an identical CDR3 as well. The chain couples TRDV1 to TRDJ1; TRDD3 is a possible D gene (5 bases). Germline CDR1 is TSWWSYY and CDR2 is QGS. This CDR3 contains 16 residues. The ends were cut back, 0 bases at V and 0 bases at J, with 11 bases in the middle. The DNA for the CDR3 is TGTGCTCTTGGGGAACTTCCTTTGGGGTACACCGATAAACTCATCTTT. This translates into CALGELPLGYTDKLIF.

The table lists this clone with a few counts. The chain joins TRDV1 to TRDJ1; D perhaps matches TRDD3 (6 bases). Germline CDR1 TSWWSYY, CDR2 QGS. The CDR3 sequence is 17 residues long. V lost 6 bases to trimming and J lost 0 bases, with 20 bases between them. The DNA of the CDR3 is TGTGCTCTTGGTTGTCCGTCAGGGGGAGAGTACACCGATAAACTCATCTTT. Amino acid sequence: CALGCPSGGEYTDKLIF.

The chain combines TRDV1 with TRDJ1, with D tentatively TRDD3 (5 bases). The CDR3 is made up of 14 amino acids. V shed 2 bases and J shed 3 bases, with 10 bases lying between them. Germline CDR1 is TSWWSYY and CDR2 is QGS. The CDR3 loop is CALGEEYGADKLIF. CDR3 nucleotides: TGTGCTCTTGGGGAAGAATACGGGGCCGATAAACTCATCTTT.